The present entry profiles one T cell receptor (beta chain) with its context. Its antigen remains unknown. Per germline, CDR1 KGHSH and CDR2 LQKENI. V shed 0 bases, J shed 4 bases, and the junction held 1 base outside the gene matches. The CDR3 is made up of 15 amino acids. These data originate in a study of shared clonotypes between healthy human individuals. Study background: Three plates each covered CD4 naive and memory; CD8 naive two, CD8 memory one.

This table comes from immunoSEQ multiplex PCR, and its TCRdb copy is limited to in-frame clones, with some not included. The data show a few million clones, 90% to 97% seen once. Notes on the study in general: It was observed that roughly 5% of naive CD4 clonotypes were shared across several donors. Non-shared clonotypes had lower generation probabilities than clonotypes shared by all four sorted-subset donors.

The sequencing input was naive CD4+ T cells sorted from blood. As to subset: CD45RA+ positively selected. This clonotype originated in a man between 18 and 35 years old in good health. This chain joins TRBV18 and TRBJ2-4; TRBD1 agrees at 9 bases. CDR3 sequence (DNA): TGTGCCAGCTCACCACCCGACAGGGGGAAAAACATTCAGTACTTC. This translates into CASSPPDRGKNIQYF.